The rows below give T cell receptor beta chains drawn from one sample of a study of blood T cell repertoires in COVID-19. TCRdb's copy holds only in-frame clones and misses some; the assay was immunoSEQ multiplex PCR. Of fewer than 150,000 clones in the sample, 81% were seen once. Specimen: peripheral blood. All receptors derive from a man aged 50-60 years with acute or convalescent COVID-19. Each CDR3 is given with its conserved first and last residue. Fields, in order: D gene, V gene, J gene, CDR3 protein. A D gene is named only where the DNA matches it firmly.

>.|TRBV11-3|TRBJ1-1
CASSDGLTDGAEAFF
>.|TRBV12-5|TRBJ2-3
CASGLSGSDTQYF
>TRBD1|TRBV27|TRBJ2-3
CASSLMGTGYFPDTQYF
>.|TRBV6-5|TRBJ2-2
CASSYSRRITRELFF
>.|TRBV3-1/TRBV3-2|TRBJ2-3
CASSQEGEAGKGTDTQYF
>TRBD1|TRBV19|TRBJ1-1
CAVKRQGGVGTEAFF
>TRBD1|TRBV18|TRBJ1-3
CASSPPGTGGASGNTIYF
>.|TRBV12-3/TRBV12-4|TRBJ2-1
CATSRGEQFF
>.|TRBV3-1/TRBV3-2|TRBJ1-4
CASSQDETGDNEKLFF
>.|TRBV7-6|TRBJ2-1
CASSLVGTSGSYNEQFF
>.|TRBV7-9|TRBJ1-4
CASSLGGEMDLNEKLFF
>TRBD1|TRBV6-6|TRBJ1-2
CASSSSRQGVNYGYTF
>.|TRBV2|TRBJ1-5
CASSGTTGGNQPQHF
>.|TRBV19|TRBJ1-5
CASSDEPGHVFNQPQHF
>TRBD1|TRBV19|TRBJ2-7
CASSQSGGGIYEQYF
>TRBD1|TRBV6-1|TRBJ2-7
CASSDPHRGLVHEQYF
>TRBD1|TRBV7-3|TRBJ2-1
CASSPGTGSNEQFF
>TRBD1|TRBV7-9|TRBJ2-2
CASSHLPDRVYTGELFF
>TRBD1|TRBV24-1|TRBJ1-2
CATSTGTAPYTF
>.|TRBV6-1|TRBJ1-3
CASSDGQLSGNTIYF
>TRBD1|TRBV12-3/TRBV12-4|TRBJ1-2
CASSFKGAYGYTF
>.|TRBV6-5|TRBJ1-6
CASSRGDWRKSPLHF
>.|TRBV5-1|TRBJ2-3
CASSLRATTDTQYF
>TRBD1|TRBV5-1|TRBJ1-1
CASSLGGTGEMNTEAFF
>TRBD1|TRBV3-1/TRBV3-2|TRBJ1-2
CASSQTGGAVARGYTF
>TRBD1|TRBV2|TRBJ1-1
CASRDGQDRTEAFF
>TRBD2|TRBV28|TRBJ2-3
CASSFPRTSGGTDTQYF
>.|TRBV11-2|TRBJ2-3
CASSLEFGAVQYF
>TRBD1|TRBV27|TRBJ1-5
CASRTGEGSNQPQHF